The sequence of this T cell receptor (beta chain) was determined in a study of human T cells and chemical hapten exposure. About the study: Readings were taken at 6 days from patch tests that had applied 0.01% DPC to the upper back. Findings and caveats of the study: The number of TCRs above 1 in 1000 frequency did not change after DPC sensitization.

The V gene lost 2 bases and the J gene lost 0 bases, with 11 bases spanning the gap. The CDR3 is 17 amino acids. Germline CDR1 is MDHEN and CDR2 is SYDVKM. Time point indicated: patch test 3, about 24 weeks after DPC sensitization. As to treatment: therapeutic diphenylcyclopropenone sensitization with weekly scalp DPC. Drawing of blood took place ahead of applying each patch test. Patients had alopecia, were aged 18 to 70, and were not pregnant. This clonotype was detected many times. The antigen is unknown. TCRdb ran MiXCR on the RACE reads and lists one entry per CDR3 protein. The sample holds about 190,000 distinct CDR3 sequences, under 30% seen once.

The receptor was isolated from a woman in her thirties or forties with alopecia areata. Some clones in this sample may be carry-over from other donors' samples. The chain recombines TRBV28 with TRBJ1-6, with unresolved D. The specimen was whole blood, collected in connection with sensitization to the hapten diphenylcyclopropenone (DPC). CDR3 loop: CASSLPPPSSYNSPLHF. CDR3 DNA: TGTGCCAGCAGTTTACCGCCACCGAGCTCCTATAATTCACCCCTCCACTTT.